This entry is about one TCR beta chain. The CDR3 has 12 residues. Per germline, CDR1 SQVTM and CDR2 ANQGSEA. Trimming took 5 bases from V and 7 from J; bases not matched to a gene: 5. The sample belongs to a study of T cells in Graves' hyperthyroidism and ophthalmopathy. Amplification targeted TCR beta CDR3 regions from RNA transcripts. TCR CDR3 underwent first-round RT-PCR with the HTBI primer set. From the multiplex PCR reads, TCRdb called clonotypes with MiXCR, one entry per CDR3 protein. The sample has 490,000 or so distinct CDR3 sequences, about 20% seen once. The chain links TRBV29-1 to TRBJ2-3, with TRBD2 matching over 8 bases. The TCR originated in a woman between 65 and 79 years old with Graves' ophthalmopathy. The sequenced sample consisted of blood. CDR3 region: CSVHSGRYTQYF. DNA of the CDR3: TGCAGCGTTCACAGCGGGAGATATACGCAGTATTTT.